The 19 T cell receptor beta chains given below trace back to one sample, sequenced in a study of early T cells in non-severe SARS-CoV-2 infection. TCRdb processed the 5' RACE reads anew with MiXCR; each CDR3 protein has one entry. The sample includes nearly 90,000 distinct CDR3 sequences, about an eighth seen only once; the top ten take 6.5% to 9%. What was sequenced was whole blood. The receptors stem from an adult who was a healthcare worker with PCR-confirmed SARS-CoV-2 infection or an uninfected control (not recorded which).

This clonotype was detected a few times. V is TRBV20-1 and J is TRBJ2-7; 8 bases align to TRBD1. This CDR3 is built from 18 residues. Germline V CDR1 and CDR2: DFQATT, SNEGSKA (reference sequence). The ends lost 0 bases at V and 2 bases at J; junction bases unmatched: 15. The CDR3 bases are TGCAGTGCTAGAGATCTTAACCAGGGGGCAGGGGAGACCTACGAGCAGTACTTC. It encodes CSARDLNQGAGETYEQYF.

This clonotype was recorded a few times. The chain couples TRBV11-3 to TRBJ2-1, with TRBD2 as a possible D gene (6 bases). Deletions cut 0 bases from V and 2 bases from J, with 14 bases between. CDR3 length: 17 amino acids. Germline-derived CDR1 and CDR2 are SGHNT and YENEEA. The CDR3 nucleotides are TGTGCCAGCAGCTTAGACGGAAGACTAGGGGCCTACAATGAGCAGTTCTTC. Its translation is CASSLDGRLGAYNEQFF.

The sample holds a few counts of this clonotype. The chain links TRBV11-2 to TRBJ1-1; D may be TRBD1 (5 bases). CDR3 length: 12 residues. Trimming pared 4 bases from V and 7 bases from J, leaving 10 bases between. Germline V CDR1 and CDR2: SGHAT, FQNNGV. The CDR3 coding sequence is TGTGCCAGCAGCTCGGGACTTTTTGAAGCTTTCTTT. It codes for CASSSGLFEAFF.

The V and J genes are TRBV7-2 and TRBJ2-1; TRBD2 matches 13 bases. V was clipped by 5 bases and J by 7 bases; unmatched bases: 5. CDR3 length: 15 amino acids. Germline V lookup: CDR1 SGHTA, CDR2 FQGNSA. CDR3 in DNA: TGTGCCAGCAGCGCGACTAGCGGGAGGCTGAATGAGCAGTTCTTC. Residues: CASSATSGRLNEQFF.

V usage is TRBV12-5 and J usage is TRBJ2-7, with TRBD1 identical over 8 bases. CDR1 is LGHNT and CDR2 is FRNRAP in the germline V gene. V dropped 0 bases and J dropped 0; count of bases not matched to a gene: 7. The CDR3 consists of 17 residues. The CDR3 region has the DNA TGTGCTAGTGGTTTGGTACTGGACAGGGAACCCTCCTACGAGCAGTACTTC. This gives the protein CASGLVLDREPSYEQYF.

This clonotype was observed at least ten times. The CDR3 bases are TGCGCCAGCAGACAGTGGTGGGAGTCCAATGAGCAGTTCTTC. Encoded protein: CASRQWWESNEQFF. This rearrangement joins TRBV10-2 to TRBJ2-1; TRBD2 is a possible D gene (5 bases). CDR1 is WSHSY and CDR2 is SAAADI in the germline V gene. This CDR3 is 14 amino acids long. Deletions cut 6 bases from V and 6 bases from J, with 15 bases between.

The sample holds many counts of this clonotype. In DNA, the CDR3 is TGTGCCAGCAGTTTGCAGGGAGGCAATCAGCCCCAGCATTTT. This encodes CASSLQGGNQPQHF. V gene TRBV12-3 or TRBV12-4 combines with J gene TRBJ1-5; possible D gene TRBD1, 5 bases. The V end was cut by 3 bases, the J end by 2 bases, with 8 bases between. This CDR3 comprises 14 residues.

This clonotype has more than one count but fewer than ten. J is TRBJ2-5 and V is TRBV5-6; 7 bases are shared with TRBD1. Germline V CDR1 and CDR2: SGHDT, YYEEEE. J gave up 0 bases and V 4 bases, and 6 bases lay outside the gene matches. The CDR3 sequence is 15 residues long. The DNA of the CDR3 is TGTGCCAGCAGCCGGGGACAGAACTACCAAGAGACCCAGTACTTC. Amino acid sequence: CASSRGQNYQETQYF.

This chain uses TRBV29-1 with TRBJ1-1; no firm D call. Looked up from germline, CDR1 is SQVTM and CDR2 is ANQGSEA. The CDR3 totals 11 residues. Trimming shortened V by 4 bases and J by 11 bases, and 14 bases separated the two germline ends. The CDR3 sequence is CSVVVGPGAFF. The CDR3 DNA reads as TGCAGCGTTGTTGTTGGCCCCGGGGCTTTCTTT.

This rearrangement joins TRBV7-6 to TRBJ2-7; possible D gene TRBD1, 7 bases. The CDR3 is 14 residues long. CDR1 and CDR2 (germline): SGHVS, FNYEAQ. V lost 5 bases to trimming and J lost 3 bases, with 14 bases between them. CDR3 DNA: TGTGCCAGCAGCCTGGCGGGACAGAACTACGAGCAGTACTTC. As protein: CASSLAGQNYEQYF.

The chain links TRBV5-1 to TRBJ1-1; TRBD1 is a possible D gene (5 bases). CDR3 size: 14 residues. Germline CDR1 SGHRS, CDR2 YFSETQ. The ends were cut back, 0 bases at V and 1 base at J, with 7 bases in the middle. The DNA for the CDR3 is TGCGCCAGCAGCTTGGGACAGTCGAACACTGAAGCTTTCTTT. This gives the protein CASSLGQSNTEAFF.

V is TRBV5-4 and J is TRBJ2-1; TRBD2 matches at 7 bases. V was pared by 0 bases and J by 6 bases, with 3 bases of the junction left unmatched. CDR3 length: 14 amino acids. The germline V gene has CDR1 SGHNT and CDR2 YYREEE (reference sequence). Here the CDR3 DNA reads TGTGCCAGCAGCTTGGTACTAGCGATCAATGAGCAGTTCTTC. This translates into CASSLVLAINEQFF.

This clonotype was picked up many times. The rearrangement uses TRBV7-9 and TRBJ1-2; weak D call: TRBD1 (6 bases). Germline CDR1 and CDR2: SEHNR and FQNEAQ (reference sequence). The CDR3 sequence is 14 residues long. Trimming pared 5 bases from V and 5 bases from J, leaving 15 bases between. The CDR3 sequence: CASSLQGGTYGYTF. CDR3 nucleotide sequence: TGTGCCAGCAGCCTACAGGGAGGCACTTATGGCTACACCTTC.

Note on this clonotype: An end of the junction differs from the germline gene, which may be a read error. The chain is built from TRBV7-8 and TRBJ1-1; D is unclear. Germline CDR1 and CDR2: SGHVS and FQNEAQ. The CDR3 is 14 residues long. The CDR3 reads CASSLEVQATEAFF. CDR3 coding DNA: TGTGCCAGTAGCTTAGAAGTTCAGGCGACTGAAGCTTTCTTT.

This chain connects TRBV5-4 to TRBJ2-7, with a tentative D call TRBD1 (7 bases). This CDR3 contains 15 residues. Per the germline V gene, CDR1 is SGHNT and CDR2 is YYREEE (reference sequence). V was pared by 4 bases and J by 3 bases, with 17 bases between. The CDR3 region has the DNA TGTGCCAGCAGCCATAAGGGGGCGGGGTTCTACGAGCAGTACTTC. Residues: CASSHKGAGFYEQYF.

This clonotype has ten or more counts. The rearrangement links TRBV7-9 to TRBJ1-1; D perhaps matches TRBD1 (6 bases). This CDR3 region has 14 residues. The V gene's germline CDR1 is SEHNR and CDR2 FQNEAQ (reference sequence). V was cut by 4 bases and J by 5 bases, with 14 bases left in between. This chain's CDR3 is CASSWNRDGTEAFF. The CDR3 bases are TGTGCCAGCAGCTGGAACAGGGATGGGACTGAAGCTTTCTTT. Together with reference TRBV7-9 and TRBJ1-1, the CDR3 gives the full variable domain: DTGVSQNPRHKITKRGQNVTFRCDPISEHNRLYWYRQTLGQGPEFLTYFQNEAQLEKSRLLSDRFSAERPKGSFSTLEIQRTEQGDSAMYLCASSWNRDGTEAFFGQGTRLTVV.

This clonotype was picked up a small number of times. The chain recombines TRBV5-4 with TRBJ1-1; D is uncertain. This CDR3 comprises 14 residues. V lost 6 bases to trimming and J lost 0 bases, with 12 bases between them. From germline, CDR1 is SGHNT and CDR2 YYREEE (reference sequence). Here the CDR3 reads CASTKRTLNTEAFF. CDR3 bases: TGTGCCAGCACAAAACGCACTCTGAACACTGAAGCTTTCTTT. Full variable domain (missing parts from reference TRBV5-4 and TRBJ1-1): ETGVTQSPTHLIKTRGQQVTLRCSSQSGHNTVSWYQQALGQGPQFIFQYYREEENGRGNFPPRFSGLQFPNYSSELNVNALELDDSALYLCASTKRTLNTEAFFGQGTRLTVV.

The chain uses TRBV27 and TRBJ2-1; possible D gene TRBD1, 6 bases. Trimming stripped 3 bases from V and 3 bases from J, with 9 bases between. CDR1 is MNHEY and CDR2 is SMNVEV in the germline V gene (reference sequence). CDR3 length equals 14 residues. The CDR3 sequence is CASSFSRGYNEQFF. CDR3 in DNA: TGTGCCAGCAGTTTTTCCAGGGGCTACAATGAGCAGTTCTTC.

This clonotype turned up a few times. V and J are TRBV6-1 and TRBJ2-1; 7 nucleotides agree with TRBD2. The junction had 7 bases not matched to a gene; V was cut back by 8 bases and J by 3 bases. This CDR3 is built from 14 residues. In germline, CDR1 is MNHNS, CDR2 SASEGT. The CDR3 region is CASCREDLYNEQFF. The CDR3 DNA follows: TGTGCCAGCTGTCGGGAGGACCTCTACAATGAGCAGTTCTTC.